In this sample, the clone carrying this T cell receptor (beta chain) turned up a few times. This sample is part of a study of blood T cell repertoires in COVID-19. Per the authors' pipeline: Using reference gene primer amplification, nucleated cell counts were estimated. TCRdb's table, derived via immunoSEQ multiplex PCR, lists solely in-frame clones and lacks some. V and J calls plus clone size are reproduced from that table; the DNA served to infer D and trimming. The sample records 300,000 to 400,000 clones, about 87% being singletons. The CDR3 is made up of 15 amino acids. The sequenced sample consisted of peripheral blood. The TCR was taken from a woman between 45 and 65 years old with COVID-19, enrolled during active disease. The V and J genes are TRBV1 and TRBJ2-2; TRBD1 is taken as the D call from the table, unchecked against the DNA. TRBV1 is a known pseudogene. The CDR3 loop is CTSSTGQSNTGELFF. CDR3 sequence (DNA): TGCACCAGCAGCACCGGACAATCGAACACCGGGGAGCTGTTTTTT.